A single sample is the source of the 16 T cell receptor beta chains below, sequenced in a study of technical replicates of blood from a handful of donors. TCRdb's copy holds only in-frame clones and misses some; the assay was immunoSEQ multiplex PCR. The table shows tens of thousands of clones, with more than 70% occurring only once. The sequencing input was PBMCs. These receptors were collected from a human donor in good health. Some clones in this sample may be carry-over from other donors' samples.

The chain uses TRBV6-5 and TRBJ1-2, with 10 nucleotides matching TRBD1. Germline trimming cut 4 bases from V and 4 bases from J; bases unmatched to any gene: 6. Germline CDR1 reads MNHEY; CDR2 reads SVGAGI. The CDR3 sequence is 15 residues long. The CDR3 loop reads CASSFRDRGTYGYTF. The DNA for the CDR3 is TGTGCCAGCAGTTTCCGGGACAGGGGTACCTATGGCTACACCTTC.

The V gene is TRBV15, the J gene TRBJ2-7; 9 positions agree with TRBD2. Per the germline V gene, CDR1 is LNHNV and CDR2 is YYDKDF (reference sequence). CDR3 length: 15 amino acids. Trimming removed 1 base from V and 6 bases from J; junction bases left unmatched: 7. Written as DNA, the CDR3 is TGTGCCACCAGCAGAGGCGGGAGGGCCCGAGGCGAGCAGTACTTC. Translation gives CATSRGGRARGEQYF. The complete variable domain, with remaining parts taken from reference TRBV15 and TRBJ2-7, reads DAMVIQNPRYQVTQFGKPVTLSCSQTLNHNVMYWYQQKSSQAPKLLFHYYDKDFNNEADTPDNFQSRRPNTSFCFLDIRSPGLGDTAMYLCATSRGGRARGEQYFGPGTRLTVT.

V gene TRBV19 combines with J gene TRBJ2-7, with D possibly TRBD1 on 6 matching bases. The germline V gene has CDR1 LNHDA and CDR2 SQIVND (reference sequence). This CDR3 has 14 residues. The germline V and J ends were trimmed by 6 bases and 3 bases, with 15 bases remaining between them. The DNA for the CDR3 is TGTGCCAGTAGCAGGGGCGACAGTTACTACGAGCAGTACTTC. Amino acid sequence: CASSRGDSYYEQYF.

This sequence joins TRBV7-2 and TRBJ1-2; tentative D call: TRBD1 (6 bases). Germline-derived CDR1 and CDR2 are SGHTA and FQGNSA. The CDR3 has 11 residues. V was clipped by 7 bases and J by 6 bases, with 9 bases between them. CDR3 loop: CASNHRDGYTF. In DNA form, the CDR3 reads TGTGCCAGCAACCACAGGGATGGCTACACCTTC. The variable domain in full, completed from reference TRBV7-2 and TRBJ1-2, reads GAGVSQSPSNKVTEKGKDVELRCDPISGHTALYWYRQSLGQGLEFLIYFQGNSAPDKSGLPSDRFSAERTGGSVSTLTIQRTQQEDSAVYLCASNHRDGYTFGSGTRLTVV.

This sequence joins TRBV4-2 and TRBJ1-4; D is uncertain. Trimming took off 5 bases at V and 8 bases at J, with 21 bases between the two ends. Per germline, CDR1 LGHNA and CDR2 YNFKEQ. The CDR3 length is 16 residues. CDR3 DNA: TGTGCCAGCAGCACGGGCGGAGGCACGGTGGGAGAAAAACTGTTTTTT. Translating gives CASSTGGGTVGEKLFF.

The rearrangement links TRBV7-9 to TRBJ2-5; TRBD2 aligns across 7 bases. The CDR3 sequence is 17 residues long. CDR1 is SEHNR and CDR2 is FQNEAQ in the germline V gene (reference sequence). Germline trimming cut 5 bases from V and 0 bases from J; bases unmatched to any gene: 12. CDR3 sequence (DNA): TGTGCCAGCAGCAGCCCGGGGCGGGGGTTGTACCAAGAGACCCAGTACTTC. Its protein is CASSSPGRGLYQETQYF.

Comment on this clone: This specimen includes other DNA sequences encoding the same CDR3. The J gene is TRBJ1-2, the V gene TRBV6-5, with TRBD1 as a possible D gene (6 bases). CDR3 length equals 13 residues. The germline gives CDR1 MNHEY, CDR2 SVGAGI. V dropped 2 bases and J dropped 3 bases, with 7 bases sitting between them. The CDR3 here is CASSYKGDYGYTF. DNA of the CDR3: TGTGCCAGCAGTTACAAGGGGGACTATGGCTACACCTTC.

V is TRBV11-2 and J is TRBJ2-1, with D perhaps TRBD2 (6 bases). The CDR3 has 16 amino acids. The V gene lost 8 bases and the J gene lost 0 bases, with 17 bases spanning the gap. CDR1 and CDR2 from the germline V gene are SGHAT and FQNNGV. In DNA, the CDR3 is TGTGCCAGCGCTTTAGGAGGGCGAAACTCCTACAATGAGCAGTTCTTC. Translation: CASALGGRNSYNEQFF. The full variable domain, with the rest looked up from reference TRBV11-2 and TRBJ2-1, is EAGVAQSPRYKIIEKRQSVAFWCNPISGHATLYWYQQILGQGPKLLIQFQNNGVVDDSQLPKDRFSAERLKGVDSTLKIQPAKLEDSAVYLCASALGGRNSYNEQFFGPGTRLTVL.

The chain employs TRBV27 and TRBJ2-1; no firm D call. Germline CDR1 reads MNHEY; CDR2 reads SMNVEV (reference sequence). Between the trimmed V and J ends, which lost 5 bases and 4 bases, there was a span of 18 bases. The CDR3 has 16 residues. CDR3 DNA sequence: TGTGCCAGCAGTCCCCCGCCCCTTTCAACATACAATGAGCAGTTCTTC. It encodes CASSPPPLSTYNEQFF.

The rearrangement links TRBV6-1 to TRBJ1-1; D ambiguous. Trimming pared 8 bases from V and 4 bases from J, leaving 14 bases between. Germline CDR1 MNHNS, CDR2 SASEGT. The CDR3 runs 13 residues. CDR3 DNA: TGTGCCAGCGAGAGACTCCTGGGCACTGAAGCTTTCTTT. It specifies CASERLLGTEAFF.

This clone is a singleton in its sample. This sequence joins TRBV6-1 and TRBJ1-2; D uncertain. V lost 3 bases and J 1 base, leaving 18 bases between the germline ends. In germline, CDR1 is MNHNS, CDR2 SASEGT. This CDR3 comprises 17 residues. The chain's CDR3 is CASSEREQRGNNYGYTF. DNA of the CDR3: TGTGCCAGCAGTGAGAGGGAACAGAGAGGGAATAACTATGGCTACACCTTC.

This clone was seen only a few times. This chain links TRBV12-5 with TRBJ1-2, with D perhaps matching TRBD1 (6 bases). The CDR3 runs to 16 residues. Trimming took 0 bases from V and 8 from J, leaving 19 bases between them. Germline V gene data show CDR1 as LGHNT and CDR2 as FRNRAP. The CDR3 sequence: CASGLVMGQGSGGYTF. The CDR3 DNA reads TGTGCTAGTGGTTTGGTAATGGGACAAGGATCGGGAGGCTACACCTTC.

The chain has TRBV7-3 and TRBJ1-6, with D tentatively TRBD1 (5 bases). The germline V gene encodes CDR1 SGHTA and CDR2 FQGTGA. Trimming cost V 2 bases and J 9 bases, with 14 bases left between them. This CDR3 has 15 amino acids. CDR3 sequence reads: CASSLDSLRGSPLHF. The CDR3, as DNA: TGTGCCAGCAGCTTAGACAGCCTTAGAGGTTCACCCCTCCACTTT.

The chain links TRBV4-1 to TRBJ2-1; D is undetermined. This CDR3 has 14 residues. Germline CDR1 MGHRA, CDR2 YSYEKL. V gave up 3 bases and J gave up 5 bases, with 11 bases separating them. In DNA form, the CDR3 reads TGCGCCAGCAGCCAGAGCGCCTACGACAATGAGCAGTTCTTC. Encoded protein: CASSQSAYDNEQFF.

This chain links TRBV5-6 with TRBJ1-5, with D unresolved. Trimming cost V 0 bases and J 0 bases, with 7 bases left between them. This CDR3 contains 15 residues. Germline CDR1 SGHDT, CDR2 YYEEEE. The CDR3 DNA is TGTGCCAGCAGCTTGGGACAATATAGCAATCAGCCCCAGCATTTT. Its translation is CASSLGQYSNQPQHF.

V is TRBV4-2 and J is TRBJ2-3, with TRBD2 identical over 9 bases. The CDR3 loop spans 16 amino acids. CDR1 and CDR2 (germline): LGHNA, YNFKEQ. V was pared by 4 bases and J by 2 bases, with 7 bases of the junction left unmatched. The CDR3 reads CASSRPGLAITDTQYF. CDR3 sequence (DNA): TGTGCCAGCAGCCGACCGGGACTAGCAATCACAGATACGCAGTATTTT.